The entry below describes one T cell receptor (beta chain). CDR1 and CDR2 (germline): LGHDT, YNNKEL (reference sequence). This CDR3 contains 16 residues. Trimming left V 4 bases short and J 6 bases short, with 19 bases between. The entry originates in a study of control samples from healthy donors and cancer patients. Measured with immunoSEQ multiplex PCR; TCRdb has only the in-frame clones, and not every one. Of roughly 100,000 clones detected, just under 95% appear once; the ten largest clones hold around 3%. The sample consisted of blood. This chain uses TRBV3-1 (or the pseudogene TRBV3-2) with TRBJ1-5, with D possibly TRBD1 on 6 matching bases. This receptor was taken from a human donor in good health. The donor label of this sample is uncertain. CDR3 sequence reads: CASSRALGTLPQPQHF. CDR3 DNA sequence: TGTGCCAGCAGCCGCGCCTTAGGGACATTACCTCAGCCCCAGCATTTT.